This is a list of T cell receptor beta chains from one sample in a study of CD8 T cells in Susac syndrome. In TCRdb, the immunoSEQ multiplex PCR reads were re-called with MiXCR into one record per CDR3 protein. The sample has 120,000 to 150,000 distinct CDR3 sequences, 90% to 97% seen once; the top ten hold roughly 0.08%. Sequenced material: CD4+ T cells from PBMCs. The receptors derive from a human donor with Susac syndrome. Each CDR3 is given with its conserved first and last residue. D genes are given only for firm matches. Clone size is not always given. Where it is, it says once, few, many or a class for expanded clones.

>TRBJ2-5|-|TRBV11-2|-
CASSLGSDQETQYF
TGTGCCAGCAGCTTAGGCTCAGACCAAGAGACCCAGTACTTC
>TRBJ2-7|-|TRBV20-1|-
CSARGTGYEQYF
TGCAGTGCTAGGGGGACTGGATACGAGCAGTACTTC
>TRBJ2-5|-|TRBV3-1|once
CASSQGSGWETQYF
TGTGCCAGCAGCCAAGGGTCAGGGTGGGAGACCCAGTACTTC
>TRBJ2-2|-|TRBV11-3|-
CASSADKFTGELFF
TGTGCCAGCAGCGCGGACAAGTTCACCGGGGAGCTGTTTTTT
>TRBJ1-5|TRBD1|TRBV5-8|-
CASSGTDRALNQPQHF
TGTGCCAGCAGCGGAACCGACAGGGCCCTTAATCAGCCCCAGCATTTT
>TRBJ2-3|-|TRBV12-3/TRBV12-4|-
CASGPGQGSTDTQYF
TGTGCCAGCGGTCCTGGGCAGGGGAGCACAGATACGCAGTATTTT
>TRBJ1-5|-|TRBV20-1|-
CSARDRRGNQPQHF
TGCAGTGCTAGAGACAGGCGGGGCAATCAGCCCCAGCATTTT
>TRBJ1-1|-|TRBV25-1|-
CASSASLEGRRAFF
TGTGCCAGCAGTGCCTCCCTAGAGGGGCGCAGGGCTTTCTTT
>TRBJ1-1|-|TRBV12-3/TRBV12-4|-
CASSLFRTEAFF
TGTGCCAGCAGTTTATTCAGAACTGAAGCTTTCTTT
>TRBJ1-2|-|TRBV20-1|once
CSADRVGVGYGYTF
TGCAGTGCTGATCGGGTGGGCGTGGGCTATGGCTACACCTTC
>TRBJ1-4|-|TRBV15|-
CATSRDTSEKLFF
TGTGCCACCAGCAGAGACACCTCGGAAAAACTGTTTTTT
>TRBJ1-5|-|TRBV15|-
CATSRDPGGNQPQHF
TGTGCCACCAGCAGAGATCCGGGTGGGAATCAGCCCCAGCATTTT
>TRBJ2-5|TRBD2|TRBV10-3|once
CAISEAGGVQETQYF
TGTGCCATCAGTGAGGCGGGGGGGGTCCAAGAGACCCAGTACTTC
>TRBJ1-4|-|TRBV29-1|-
CGGQGATNEKLFF
TGCGGGGGGCAGGGAGCAACTAATGAAAAACTGTTTTTT
>TRBJ1-5|-|TRBV23-1|once
CAGYDANSNQPQHF
TGCGCCGGATACGATGCGAATAGCAATCAGCCCCAGCATTTT
>TRBJ2-1|TRBD1|TRBV11-2|-
CASSSLQGRSNEQFF
TGTGCCAGCAGCTCGCTACAGGGGAGAAGTAATGAGCAGTTCTTC
>TRBJ1-2|-|TRBV27|-
CASSLSRGLDPANYGYTF
TGTGCCAGCAGTTTATCACGGGGGCTGGATCCGGCTAACTATGGCTACACCTTC
>TRBJ2-1|TRBD2|TRBV6-5|once
CASSSRGSGRANEQFF
TGTGCCAGCAGTTCCCGGGGTAGCGGGAGGGCCAATGAGCAGTTCTTC
>TRBJ1-5|TRBD1|TRBV4-2|-
CASSQDLGGGVNQPQHF
TGTGCCAGCAGCCAAGATCTGGGAGGGGGCGTTAATCAGCCCCAGCATTTT
>TRBJ2-1|-|TRBV29-1|-
CSVGVAAYYNEQFF
TGCAGCGTTGGAGTAGCAGCGTATTACAATGAGCAGTTCTTC
>TRBJ1-5|-|TRBV20-1|-
CSARESGGSQPQHF
TGCAGTGCTAGGGAATCCGGGGGGAGTCAGCCCCAGCATTTT
>TRBJ1-2|-|TRBV27|-
CASSGGMGGYGYTF
TGTGCCAGCAGTGGTGGGATGGGGGGCTATGGCTACACCTTC
>TRBJ2-5|TRBD1|TRBV25-1|-
CASSDWQGAGETQYF
TGTGCCAGCAGTGATTGGCAGGGGGCTGGAGAGACCCAGTACTTC
>TRBJ2-4|-|TRBV6-1|-
CASRTERGPSKNIQYF
TGTGCCAGCAGGACAGAGAGGGGACCGAGCAAAAACATTCAGTACTTC
>TRBJ2-2|-|TRBV25-1|-
CASRQVNGELFF
TGTGCCAGCAGACAGGTGAACGGGGAGCTGTTTTTT
>TRBJ2-3|-|TRBV5-4|once
CASTVRRGTQSDTQYF
TGTGCCAGCACCGTGAGGAGGGGGACACAATCAGATACGCAGTATTTT
>TRBJ2-2|TRBD2|TRBV11-2|-
CASSSLAGFTGELFF
TGTGCCAGCAGCTCACTAGCGGGTTTCACCGGGGAGCTGTTTTTT
>TRBJ2-1|-|TRBV7-2|-
CASSLARGRPYNEQFF
TGTGCCAGCAGCTTAGCACGGGGGCGCCCATACAATGAGCAGTTCTTC
>TRBJ1-2|-|TRBV10-3|-
CAAAYRDPANYGYTF
TGTGCCGCCGCTTACCGGGATCCTGCTAACTATGGCTACACCTTC
>TRBJ2-1|-|TRBV2|-
CASLGGVEQFF
TGTGCCAGTCTAGGAGGTGTTGAGCAGTTCTTC
>TRBJ1-5|-|TRBV4-2|-
CASSPSRSNQPQHF
TGTGCCAGCAGCCCGTCGAGGAGCAATCAGCCCCAGCATTTT